This paragraph covers one T cell receptor beta chain sequence. The data are from a study of CD8 T cells in Susac syndrome. Random-hexamer reverse transcription was applied to 0.5 to 1 ug RNA. One entry per CDR3 protein results from TCRdb running MiXCR on the immunoSEQ multiplex PCR reads. The sample includes about 120,000 distinct CDR3 sequences, less than 95% seen only once; the top ten take 0.095% to 0.1%. Between the trimmed V and J ends, which lost 10 bases and 2 bases, there was a span of 12 bases. Germline CDR1 MDHEN, CDR2 SYDVKM. This CDR3 is built from 12 residues. The sample consisted of CD4+ T cells from PBMCs. This clonotype was obtained from a human donor in good health. V usage is TRBV28 and J usage is TRBJ2-7; D is perhaps TRBD1 (6 bases). CDR3 protein: CATQDRTYEQYF. CDR3 DNA: TGTGCCACACAGGACAGAACCTACGAGCAGTACTTC.